Listed here are 32 T cell receptor beta chains from one sample, sequenced in a study of T cells after yellow fever vaccination. One entry per CDR3 protein, called by TCRdb with MiXCR from the 5' RACE reads. Of tens of thousands of distinct CDR3 sequences listed, 6.5% to 9% are singletons. The material was CD8+ T cells sorted from PBMCs, obtained 15 days after the yellow fever booster vaccination. Receptors were obtained from a man aged 25 to 40 who received the YFV17D yellow fever vaccine.

In its sample, this clonotype was seen many times. This chain uses TRBV29-1 with TRBJ2-3, with 9 bases that match TRBD2. Germline V gives CDR1 SQVTM, CDR2 ANQGSEA. The CDR3 spans 14 residues. Trimming at V came to 1 base and at J to 1 base, leaving 0 bases not matched to a gene. The CDR3 region is CSVEVAGGTDTQYF. The CDR3 DNA is TGCAGCGTTGAAGTAGCGGGAGGCACAGATACGCAGTATTTT.

This clonotype appeared many times. The gene calls are TRBV29-1 and TRBJ2-3, with 7 bases identical to TRBD1. CDR1 is SQVTM and CDR2 is ANQGSEA in the germline V gene. Trimming at V came to 2 bases and at J to 4 bases, leaving 9 bases not matched to a gene. The CDR3 sequence is 15 residues long. For the CDR3, the DNA is TGCAGCGTTGAACGGAACAGGGGTGCCGCAGATACGCAGTATTTT. Translated, it gives CSVERNRGAADTQYF.

The sample holds many counts of this clonotype. The chain recombines TRBV28 with TRBJ2-7; 12 bases line up with TRBD2. Germline-derived CDR1 and CDR2 are MDHEN and SYDVKM. The CDR3 is 16 residues long. V was pared by 5 bases and J by 3 bases, with 8 bases of the junction left unmatched. This CDR3 reads CASSPLTSGSIYEQYF. DNA of the CDR3: TGTGCCAGCAGTCCGCTGACTAGCGGGAGTATCTACGAGCAGTACTTC.

This clonotype was detected many times. This chain joins TRBV5-4 and TRBJ2-7, with 9 bases identical to TRBD2. The CDR3 totals 14 residues. V lost 3 bases, J lost 5 bases, and 6 bases stayed unmatched. The germline V gene has CDR1 SGHNT and CDR2 YYREEE (reference sequence). CDR3 in DNA: TGTGCCAGCAGCTCTAGCGGGACGCCCCACGAGCAGTACTTC. Translating gives CASSSSGTPHEQYF.

This clonotype was recorded at least ten times. The rearrangement links TRBV7-9 to TRBJ1-1; 8 nucleotides line up with TRBD1. After removal of 5 bases from V and 4 bases from J, the junction contained 9 bases not matched to a gene. The CDR3 runs 15 residues. Germline loops: CDR1 SEHNR, CDR2 FQNEAQ (reference sequence). The CDR3 here is CASSPYTTGGTEAFF. In DNA, the CDR3 is TGTGCCAGCAGCCCATATACAACAGGGGGCACTGAAGCTTTCTTT.

This clonotype was counted many times. The rearrangement uses TRBV7-2 and TRBJ2-7; D not certain. Germline assignment: CDR1 SGHTA and CDR2 FQGNSA. The V gene lost 1 base and the J gene lost 6 bases, with 16 bases spanning the gap. This CDR3 region has 15 residues. Here the CDR3 DNA reads TGTGCCAGCAGCTTAGTGAACGTAGGCCTCGGCGAGCAGTACTTC. Translating it yields CASSLVNVGLGEQYF.

This clonotype was found many times. The V gene is TRBV11-2, the J gene TRBJ2-2; D is unresolved. The CDR3 loop spans 13 amino acids. Germline values: CDR1 SGHAT, CDR2 FQNNGV. V was clipped by 3 bases and J by 1 base, with 3 bases between them. CDR3 residues: CASSFENTGELFF. In DNA, the CDR3 is TGTGCCAGCAGCTTTGAGAACACCGGGGAGCTGTTTTTT.

The chain has TRBV20-1 and TRBJ1-6; 7 nucleotides align to TRBD1. Looked up from germline, CDR1 is DFQATT and CDR2 is SNEGSKA (reference sequence). The CDR3 extends over 15 amino acids. The trim removed 0 bases at V and 10 bases at J, leaving 9 bases unmatched. In DNA, the CDR3 is TGCAGTGCTAGAGATATGGGGACAGAGTTATCACCCCTCCACTTT. Protein product: CSARDMGTELSPLHF.

This clonotype was detected many times. The V gene is TRBV30, the J gene TRBJ1-2, with 9 positions matching TRBD1. The CDR3 totals 12 residues. Per germline, CDR1 GTSNPN and CDR2 SVGIG (reference sequence). Trimming removed 3 bases from V and 8 bases from J; junction bases left unmatched: 4. The CDR3 DNA reads as TGTGCCTGGAGGGGACAGGGTGAGGGCTACACCTTC. It translates to CAWRGQGEGYTF.

This clonotype appeared many times. V and J are TRBV12-3 or TRBV12-4 and TRBJ2-1; D gene ambiguous. This CDR3 is built from 15 residues. Trimming took off 3 bases at V and 1 base at J, with 10 bases between the two ends. In DNA, the CDR3 is TGTGCCAGCAGTTTGACTTCGGCTTCCTACAATGAGCAGTTCTTC. The encoded protein is CASSLTSASYNEQFF.

This clonotype was picked up a small number of times. Here the CDR3 DNA reads TGTGCCTGGAGTGCGGGAGGGGTTGCTCAGCCCCAGCATTTT. Translating it yields CAWSAGGVAQPQHF. The rearrangement links TRBV30 to TRBJ1-5, with D tentatively TRBD1 (5 bases). The CDR3 loop spans 14 amino acids. CDR1 and CDR2 (germline): GTSNPN, SVGIG (reference sequence). The V end was cut by 1 base, the J end by 6 bases, with 13 bases between.

This clonotype was counted many times. V and J are TRBV11-1 and TRBJ2-3; 8 bases are shared with TRBD2. The CDR3 is 20 amino acids. Per the germline V gene, CDR1 is SGHAT and CDR2 is FQDESV (reference sequence). The V gene end was trimmed by 4 bases and the J gene end by 6 bases; junction bases not matched to a gene: 24. The CDR3 here is CASSSNPEQGVAGWTDTQYF. CDR3 in DNA: TGTGCCAGCAGCTCCAATCCTGAACAGGGTGTAGCGGGATGGACCGATACGCAGTATTTT.

This clonotype was recorded at least ten times. The rearrangement uses TRBV20-1 and TRBJ2-7; no reliable D call. From germline, CDR1 is DFQATT and CDR2 SNEGSKA (reference sequence). CDR3 length: 10 residues. V lost 6 bases, J lost 5 bases, and 8 bases lay in between. The CDR3 DNA reads as TGCAGTGCATCTGGACACGAGCAGTACTTC. It is translated as CSASGHEQYF.

There are many counts of this clonotype. The chain recombines TRBV20-1 with TRBJ2-3, with D possibly TRBD1 on 5 matching bases. Germline-derived CDR1 and CDR2 are DFQATT and SNEGSKA (reference sequence). V was cut by 3 bases and J by 12 bases, with 16 bases left in between. CDR3 size: 12 residues. Here the CDR3 DNA reads TGCAGTGCTAGGCAGGGCGGCCCCACCCAGTATTTT. Amino acid sequence: CSARQGGPTQYF.

This clonotype was observed at least ten times. The chain is built from TRBV14 and TRBJ2-7, with D perhaps matching TRBD1 (5 bases). Looked up from germline, CDR1 is SGHDN and CDR2 is FVKESK. The V end lost 1 base, the J end lost 5 bases, and 15 bases lay between the germline ends. CDR3 length: 15 residues. DNA of the CDR3: TGTGCCAGCAGCCAAGTTGCGATCAGGGCTCACGAGCAGTACTTC. Translation: CASSQVAIRAHEQYF.

This clonotype was observed many times. The rearrangement uses TRBV14 and TRBJ2-1; perhaps TRBD2 as D (5 bases). The CDR3 totals 17 residues. Germline V CDR1 and CDR2: SGHDN, FVKESK. The V gene lost 3 bases and the J gene lost 12 bases, with 27 bases spanning the gap. This CDR3 reads CASSQRVGLEATEGQFF. The CDR3 DNA sequence: TGTGCCAGCAGCCAGCGAGTAGGGCTGGAAGCGACTGAGGGGCAGTTCTTC.

This clonotype has ten or more counts. The chain couples TRBV4-2 to TRBJ2-1; no clear D. With 3 bases removed from V and 4 bases from J, the gap between germline ends came to 13 bases. Germline CDR1 is LGHNA and CDR2 is YNFKEQ. The CDR3 totals 15 residues. The CDR3 nucleotides are TGTGCCAGCAGCCATCCCTCCCAGGATTACAATGAGCAGTTCTTC. The encoded protein is CASSHPSQDYNEQFF.

The CDR3 spells CASSINFEGGQETQYF. The CDR3 DNA reads as TGTGCCAGTAGTATCAATTTCGAGGGGGGCCAAGAGACCCAGTACTTC. This chain connects TRBV19 to TRBJ2-5; D possibly uses TRBD1 or TRBD2 (6 bases each). The CDR3 has 16 residues. Germline lookup yields CDR1 LNHDA and CDR2 SQIVND (reference sequence). The V end was cut by 3 bases, the J end by 1 base, with 15 bases between.

The sample holds many counts of this clonotype. CDR3 sequence reads: CASSVFGRAADTQYF. The CDR3 DNA follows: TGTGCCAGCAGCGTATTCGGGAGGGCGGCAGATACGCAGTATTTT. The V and J genes are TRBV9 and TRBJ2-3; 8 nucleotides match TRBD2. The CDR3 extends over 15 amino acids. Looked up from germline, CDR1 is SGDLS and CDR2 is YYNGEE. With 1 base clipped from V and 4 bases from J, the junction kept 5 bases outside the gene matches.

This clonotype was counted ten times or more. The rearrangement links TRBV20-1 to TRBJ2-1, with D hard to call. This CDR3 contains 13 residues. Germline-derived CDR1 and CDR2 are DFQATT and SNEGSKA (reference sequence). V was clipped by 3 bases and J by 4 bases, with 10 bases between them. CDR3 sequence (DNA): TGCAGTGCTAGGGCCGGCGTTTACAATGAGCAGTTCTTC. Its translation is CSARAGVYNEQFF.

This clonotype was detected many times. This sequence joins TRBV20-1 and TRBJ2-7, with D tentatively TRBD2 (5 bases). This CDR3 is built from 13 residues. Between the trimmed V and J ends, which lost 0 bases and 1 base, there was a span of 7 bases. In germline, CDR1 is DFQATT, CDR2 SNEGSKA (reference sequence). CDR3 sequence (DNA): TGCAGTGCTAGAGACGGGGAGTCCTACGAGCAGTACTTC. Translating it yields CSARDGESYEQYF.

This clonotype was counted ten times or more. The chain has TRBV24-1 and TRBJ1-4, with TRBD1 as a possible D gene (5 bases). Germline V lookup: CDR1 KGHDR, CDR2 SFDVKD. The CDR3 has 15 amino acids. V lost 11 bases to trimming and J lost 8 bases, with 23 bases between them. For the CDR3, the DNA is TGTGCCATGGGGACGCTCGAACCCCCGGGGGAAAAACTGTTTTTT. It codes for CAMGTLEPPGEKLFF.

This clonotype occurred many times. The chain links TRBV12-3 or TRBV12-4 to TRBJ2-7, with a weak D call TRBD1 (5 bases). CDR3 length: 14 amino acids. V lost 7 bases to trimming and J lost 3 bases, with 16 bases between them. For the CDR3, the DNA is TGTGCCAGCACCATTAAAAGGGGCGGCTACGAGCAGTACTTC. Translated: CASTIKRGGYEQYF.

The sample holds many counts of this clonotype. This chain uses TRBV29-1 with TRBJ2-1; D may be TRBD2 (5 bases). CDR3 length: 13 residues. V lost 6 bases, J lost 3 bases, and 12 bases lay in between. From germline, CDR1 is SQVTM and CDR2 ANQGSEA. In DNA form, the CDR3 reads TGCAGCGTGAGGGCGGTTGACTACAATGAGCAGTTCTTC. Translating it yields CSVRAVDYNEQFF.

The chain recombines TRBV6-1 with TRBJ1-3, with D unresolved. V dropped 7 bases and J dropped 0 bases, with 13 bases sitting between them. There are 15 residues in the CDR3. Looked up from germline, CDR1 is MNHNS and CDR2 is SASEGT. The CDR3 protein is CASKGKGNSGNTIYF. CDR3 in DNA: TGTGCCAGCAAAGGCAAGGGAAACTCTGGAAACACCATATATTTT.

This clonotype was counted many times. The rearrangement uses TRBV20-1 and TRBJ2-3, with 7 bases matching TRBD2. V lost 2 bases and J lost 4; bases outside the gene matches: 18. The CDR3 is 18 amino acids. CDR1 is DFQATT, CDR2 SNEGSKA, per germline (reference sequence). The CDR3 protein is CSARFMGRWEGYSDTQYF. Here the CDR3 DNA reads TGCAGTGCTAGATTCATGGGAAGGTGGGAGGGGTACTCAGATACGCAGTATTTT.

This clonotype was seen at least ten times. The CDR3 reads CASSQEGLQDTDTQYF. The CDR3 DNA reads TGCGCCAGCAGCCAAGAGGGTCTGCAGGACACAGATACGCAGTATTTT. The chain is built from TRBV4-3 and TRBJ2-3; D gene uncertain. Germline V CDR1 and CDR2: LGHNA, YSLEER. The V end lost 0 bases, the J end lost 2 bases, and 12 bases lay between the germline ends. This CDR3 is 16 amino acids long.

In regard to this clonotype: A read error may be the cause here, since a much bigger clone is one base away. This chain links TRBV27 with TRBJ2-1; D is unresolved. The CDR3 has 14 amino acids. Trimming took 7 bases from V and 3 from J, leaving 13 bases between them. CDR1 is MNHEY, CDR2 SMNVEV, per germline (reference sequence). CDR3 protein: CASTSRRVYNEQFF. As DNA, the CDR3 is TGTGCCAGCACCTCACGTCGGGTCTACAATGAGCAGTTCTTC.

This clonotype occurred many times. The chain combines TRBV6-5 with TRBJ2-2; 9 bases are shared with TRBD2. There are 17 residues in the CDR3. Losses at the gene ends were 4 bases for V and 6 bases for J; bases not matched to a gene: 12. Looked up from germline, CDR1 is MNHEY and CDR2 is SVGAGI. The CDR3 sequence: CASSSDLAGDHSGELFF. DNA for the CDR3: TGTGCCAGCAGTTCCGACTTAGCGGGAGATCACTCCGGGGAGCTGTTTTTT.

There are a few counts of this clonotype. This chain joins TRBV27 and TRBJ2-6, with 10 bases aligning to TRBD1. Trimming at V came to 4 bases and at J to 0 bases, leaving 15 bases not matched to a gene. Germline loops: CDR1 MNHEY, CDR2 SMNVEV (reference sequence). The CDR3 has 21 residues. The CDR3: CASSSYTHRDRGGSGANVLTF. In nucleotides, the CDR3 is TGTGCCAGCAGTTCCTACACCCACCGGGACAGGGGCGGCTCTGGGGCCAACGTCCTGACTTTC.

This clonotype appeared a few times. The J gene is TRBJ1-6, the V gene TRBV4-3; D is possibly TRBD1 (6 bases). This CDR3 spans 12 amino acids. Trimming removed 4 bases at V and 9 bases at J, with 7 bases between. Germline CDR1 LGHNA, CDR2 YSLEER. The CDR3 sequence is CASSRGASPLHF. For the CDR3, the DNA is TGCGCCAGCAGCCGGGGGGCTTCACCCCTCCACTTT.

At least ten counts were recorded for this clonotype. The chain combines TRBV5-1 with TRBJ2-7; a possible D gene is TRBD1 (6 bases). CDR1 SGHRS and CDR2 YFSETQ come from the germline V gene. The V and J ends lost 4 bases and 0 bases respectively, with 14 bases between them. This CDR3 region has 15 residues. DNA of the CDR3: TGCGCCAGCAGCCCCGGGACACCGAGCTCCTACGAGCAGTACTTC. Amino acids: CASSPGTPSSYEQYF.